This paragraph covers one TCR beta chain sequence. Its antigen is not known. TCR beta CDR3 regions were amplified from RNA. The study used the HTBI primer set for a first-round RT-PCR of the TCR CDR3. TCRdb re-called the multiplex PCR reads through MiXCR, storing one row per CDR3 protein. This table holds around 500,000 distinct CDR3 sequences, about 14% found once. This sample was taken from a study of T cells in Graves' hyperthyroidism and ophthalmopathy. Study conclusions and caveats: Blood held most thyroid clonotypes expanded above 0.001 frequency.

The V gene lost 5 bases and the J gene lost 6 bases, with 14 bases spanning the gap. This CDR3 is 13 amino acids long. The germline CDR1 and CDR2 sequences are GTSNPN and SVGIG (reference sequence). The sequence came from a woman aged 40-49 years with Graves' hyperthyroidism. The material sequenced was blood. The chain combines TRBV30 with TRBJ1-5; a weak D match, TRBD1 (5 bases). The CDR3: CAWVAGEGQPQHF. CDR3 bases: TGTGCCTGGGTGGCGGGGGAAGGTCAGCCCCAGCATTTT. The whole variable domain, remainder taken from reference TRBV30 and TRBJ1-5, is SQTIHQWPATLVQPVGSPLSLECTVEGTSNPNLYWYRQAAGRGLQLLFYSVGIGQISSEVPQNLSASRPQDRQFILSSKKLLLSDSGFYLCAWVAGEGQPQHFGDGTRLSIL.